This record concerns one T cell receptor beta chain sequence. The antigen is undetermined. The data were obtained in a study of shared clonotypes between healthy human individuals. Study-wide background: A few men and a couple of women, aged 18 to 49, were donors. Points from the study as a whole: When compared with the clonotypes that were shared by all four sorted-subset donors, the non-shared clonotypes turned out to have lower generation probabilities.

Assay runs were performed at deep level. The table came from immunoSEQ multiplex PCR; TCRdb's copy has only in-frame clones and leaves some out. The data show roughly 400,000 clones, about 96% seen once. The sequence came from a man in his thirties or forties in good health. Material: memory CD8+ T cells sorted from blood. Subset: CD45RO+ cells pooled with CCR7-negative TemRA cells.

CDR3 loop: CASSTGQGGGYTF. CDR3 DNA sequence: TGTGCCAGCAGCACGGGACAGGGAGGTGGCTACACCTTC. The chain couples TRBV7-2 to TRBJ1-2; 9 bases align to TRBD1. The V and J ends lost 5 bases and 7 bases, in that order; junction bases with no gene match: 5. The germline gives CDR1 SGHTA, CDR2 FQGNSA. The CDR3 is made up of 13 amino acids.